This T cell receptor beta chain is drawn from a study of tumor-infiltrating lymphocytes in primary liver carcinoma. On the study more broadly: The cohort included men and women aged 30 to 69 years. Each sample had roughly 3.5 to 7.13 million productive TCRbeta reads regardless of tissue type.

The junction had 4 bases not matched to a gene; V was cut back by 0 bases and J by 2 bases. CDR1 and CDR2 (germline): SGHRS, YFSETQ. This CDR3 region has 15 residues. Without any cell sorting, about 19-30 mg of bulk tissue yielded co-extracted RNA and DNA. Patients underwent resection of primary liver carcinoma. The study enrolled treatment-naive patients with chronic HBV infection. This clonotype was seen many times. A primer in the constant region served to generate TCR beta cDNA from around 500 ng of total RNA. Three rounds of nested multiplex PCR with slightly modified ARM-PCR produced TCR beta libraries. The first two PCR rounds used TRBV1-TRBV30 primers with a Cbeta primer, approximately 9 cycles each. In TCRdb, the multiplex PCR reads were re-called with MiXCR into one record per CDR3 protein. The table records approximately 120,000 distinct CDR3 sequences, around 64% of them present only once.

The rearrangement uses TRBV5-1 and TRBJ1-2, with 7 nucleotides matching TRBD1. The TCR sequence derives from a woman aged 60-75 years with primary liver carcinoma and hepatitis B virus infection. The material sequenced was liver tumor tissue from sampling region 3. Subset reported: tumor region T3, left-lateral pole. Here the CDR3 DNA reads TGCGCCAGCAGCTTGGAGGGGGACAGCAACTATGGCTACACCTTC. This gives the protein CASSLEGDSNYGYTF.